This T cell receptor beta chain comes out of a study of blood T cells in healthy people across ages. Findings and limits, study-wide: Fewer expanded clones and more diversity marked long-lived versus aged donors.

PCR was performed a second time for roughly 6 to 12 cycles using a sample-barcoded 5' primer and a J-beta primer mix. Unique molecular identifiers of 12 random nucleotides labeled each cDNA. TCRdb fed the 5' RACE reads into MiXCR, producing one record per CDR3 protein. There are some 1.8 million distinct CDR3 sequences in the sample; more than 35% occur only once, and 20% to 25% lies in the top ten. The CDR3 sequence is 12 residues long. Trimming pared 5 bases from V and 13 bases from J, leaving 15 bases between. The germline V gene encodes CDR1 SGHAT and CDR2 FQDESV (reference sequence). Regarding this clonotype: Antigen specificity is unknown.

V gene TRBV11-1 combines with J gene TRBJ2-4; tentative D call: TRBD2 (5 bases). The sequence came from a human donor in good health. What was sequenced was blood. The DNA for the CDR3 is TGTGCCAGCAGCCAAGGAGTGTGGGAGCAGTACTTC. Protein: CASSQGVWEQYF.